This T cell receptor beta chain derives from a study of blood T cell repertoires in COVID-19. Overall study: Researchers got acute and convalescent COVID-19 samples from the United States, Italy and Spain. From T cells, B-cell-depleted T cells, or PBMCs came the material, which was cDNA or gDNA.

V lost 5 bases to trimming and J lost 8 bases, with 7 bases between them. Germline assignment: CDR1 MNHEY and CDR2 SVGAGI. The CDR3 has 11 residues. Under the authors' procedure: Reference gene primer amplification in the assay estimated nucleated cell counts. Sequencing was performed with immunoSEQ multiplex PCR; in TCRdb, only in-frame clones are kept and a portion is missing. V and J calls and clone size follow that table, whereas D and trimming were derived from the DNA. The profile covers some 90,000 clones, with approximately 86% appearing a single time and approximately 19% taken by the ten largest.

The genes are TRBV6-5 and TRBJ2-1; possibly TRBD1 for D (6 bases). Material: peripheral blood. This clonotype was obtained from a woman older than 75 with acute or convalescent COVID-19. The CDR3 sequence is CASSNRDEQFF. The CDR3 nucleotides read TGTGCCAGCAGTAACAGGGATGAGCAGTTCTTC.